The 9 T cell receptor beta chains reported below all come from one sample, sequenced in a study of CD4 T cells in relation to SARS-CoV-2 and coronaviruses. The antigens of these receptors remain unknown. Produced via immunoSEQ multiplex PCR; TCRdb's table is partial and in-frame only. The profile shows 29,000 or so clones, approximately 78% of them singletons. Unexposed donor CD4+ T cells date from about 2011-2018, before the COVID-19 pandemic. CD4+ T cells were isolated from the cells after roughly 11 days of culture. Sequencing was performed on CD4+ T cells from PBMCs, cultured in vitro. These receptors all come from a human donor in good health.

This rearrangement joins TRBV11-3 to TRBJ2-1, with TRBD2 matching over 8 bases. The CDR3 runs to 15 residues. From germline, CDR1 is SGHNT and CDR2 YENEEA. The V and J ends lost 0 bases and 5 bases, in that order; junction bases with no gene match: 3. DNA of the CDR3: TGTGCCAGCAGCTTAGAAGGGCGGGGGGACAATGAGCAGTTCTTC. It codes for CASSLEGRGDNEQFF.

This clone appeared a single time. CDR3: CATSAGGSYNEQFF. CDR3 bases: TGTGCCACCAGTGCTGGGGGGTCCTACAATGAGCAGTTCTTC. V gene TRBV24-1 combines with J gene TRBJ2-1; D perhaps matches TRBD2 (6 bases). The CDR3 loop spans 14 amino acids. Deletions cut 5 bases from V and 1 base from J, with 8 bases between. Germline assignment: CDR1 KGHDR and CDR2 SFDVKD.

This clone was seen more than once but under ten times. The chain uses TRBV30 and TRBJ2-1, with TRBD1 matching 7 bases. The trim removed 1 base at V and 2 bases at J, leaving 2 bases unmatched. From germline, CDR1 is GTSNPN and CDR2 SVGIG (reference sequence). This CDR3 region has 14 residues. DNA of the CDR3: TGTGCCTGGAGTGGGGACAGTGCCTACAATGAGCAGTTCTTC. Encoded protein: CAWSGDSAYNEQFF.

V and J are TRBV19 and TRBJ2-5; TRBD2 might be the D (7 bases). The CDR3 length is 14 residues. The V end was cut by 6 bases, the J end by 2 bases, with 13 bases between. The germline V gene encodes CDR1 LNHDA and CDR2 SQIVND (reference sequence). The CDR3 DNA reads as TGTGCCAGTAGGCAGGAGGGGGGGCAAGAGACCCAGTACTTC. Its protein is CASRQEGGQETQYF.

This clone was seen just once. The chain uses TRBV9 and TRBJ2-7; weak D call: TRBD1 (6 bases). With 2 bases removed from V and 7 bases from J, the gap between germline ends came to 13 bases. Germline values: CDR1 SGDLS, CDR2 YYNGEE. The CDR3 covers 13 residues. Written as DNA, the CDR3 is TGTGCCAGCAGCGTTGGACCTAGGGGGGAGCAGTACTTC. Translating gives CASSVGPRGEQYF. The variable domain in full, completed from reference TRBV9 and TRBJ2-7, reads DSGVTQTPKHLITATGQRVTLRCSPRSGDLSVYWYQQSLDQGLQFLIQYYNGEERAKGNILERFSAQQFPDLHSELNLSSLELGDSALYFCASSVGPRGEQYFGPGTRLTVT.

CDR3 coding DNA: TGTGCCAGCAGTTACTCGGGTCAGATGAACACCGGGGAGCTGTTTTTT. Its protein is CASSYSGQMNTGELFF. This chain connects TRBV6-5 to TRBJ2-2; D gene unclear. This CDR3 is built from 16 residues. Germline V lookup: CDR1 MNHEY, CDR2 SVGAGI. V gave up 0 bases and J gave up 1 base, with 9 bases separating them.

The chain couples TRBV18 to TRBJ1-1; weak D call: TRBD1 (5 bases). Trimming took 4 bases from V and 4 from J, leaving 16 bases between them. CDR1 and CDR2 (germline): KGHSH, LQKENI. The CDR3 is made up of 15 amino acids. DNA for the CDR3: TGTGCCAGCTCACAAAGGGACCCCCCGACCACTGAAGCTTTCTTT. Translation gives CASSQRDPPTTEAFF.

The count of this clone is one. The rearrangement joins TRBV5-1 to TRBJ2-1; a weak D match, TRBD2 (6 bases). V was pared by 0 bases and J by 6 bases, with 22 bases between. The length of the CDR3 is 18 residues. The germline V gene has CDR1 SGHRS and CDR2 YFSETQ. The CDR3 is CASSLVVRGGTGGNEQFF. For the CDR3, the DNA is TGCGCCAGCAGCTTGGTGGTTAGAGGCGGGACCGGTGGCAATGAGCAGTTCTTC.

The CDR3 DNA is TGTGCCAGCAGCTTCCGCGGGACAACTAAAAATTCACCCCTCCACTTT. Protein sequence: CASSFRGTTKNSPLHF. V is TRBV11-2 and J is TRBJ1-6; D perhaps matches TRBD1 (6 bases). The CDR3 covers 16 residues. From germline, CDR1 is SGHAT and CDR2 FQNNGV. V was pared by 3 bases and J by 7 bases, with 16 bases between. Combining the CDR3 with reference TRBV11-2 and TRBJ1-6 gives the whole variable domain EAGVAQSPRYKIIEKRQSVAFWCNPISGHATLYWYQQILGQGPKLLIQFQNNGVVDDSQLPKDRFSAERLKGVDSTLKIQPAKLEDSAVYLCASSFRGTTKNSPLHFGNGTRLTVT.